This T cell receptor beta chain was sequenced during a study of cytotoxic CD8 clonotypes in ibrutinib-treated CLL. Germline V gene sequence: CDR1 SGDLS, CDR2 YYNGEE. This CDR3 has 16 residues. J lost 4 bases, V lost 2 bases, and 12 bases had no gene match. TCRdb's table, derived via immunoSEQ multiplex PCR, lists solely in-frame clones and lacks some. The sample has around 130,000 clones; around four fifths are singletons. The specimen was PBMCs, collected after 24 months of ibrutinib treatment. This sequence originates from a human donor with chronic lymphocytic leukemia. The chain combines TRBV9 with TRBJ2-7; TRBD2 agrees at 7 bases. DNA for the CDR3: TGTGCCAGCAGCGTTTACCGGGAGGCATACAAGTACGAGCAGTACTTC. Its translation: CASSVYREAYKYEQYF.